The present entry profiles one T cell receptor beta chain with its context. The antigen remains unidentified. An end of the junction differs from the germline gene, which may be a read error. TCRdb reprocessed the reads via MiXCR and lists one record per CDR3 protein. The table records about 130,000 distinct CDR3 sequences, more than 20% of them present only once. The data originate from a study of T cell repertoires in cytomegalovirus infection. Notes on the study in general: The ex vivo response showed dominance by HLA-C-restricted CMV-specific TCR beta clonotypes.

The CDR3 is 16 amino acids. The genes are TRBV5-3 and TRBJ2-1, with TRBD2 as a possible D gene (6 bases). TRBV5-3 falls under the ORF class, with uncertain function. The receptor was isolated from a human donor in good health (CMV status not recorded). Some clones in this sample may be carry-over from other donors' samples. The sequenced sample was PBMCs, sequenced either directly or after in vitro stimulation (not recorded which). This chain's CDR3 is CASSLGGGAPYNEQFF. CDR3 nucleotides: TGTGCCAGCAGCTTGGGAGGAGGCGCTCCCTACAATGAGCAGTTCTTC.